Described below is a single T cell receptor (beta chain) sequence and its context. The data belong to a study of blood T cell repertoires in COVID-19. Study context: Material from acute and convalescent COVID-19 was sourced from the United States, Italy and Spain. Sources were T cells, B-cell-depleted T cells, or PBMCs; the material itself was cDNA or gDNA.

Assay: immunoSEQ multiplex PCR; the TCRdb copy retains only in-frame clones and omits some. This sample has about 73,000 clones, with about 80% found just once. Germline V gene data show CDR1 as SNHLY and CDR2 as FYNNEI. V gave up 3 bases and J gave up 6 bases, with 15 bases separating them. The CDR3 runs 14 residues. Material: peripheral blood. The chain links TRBV2 to TRBJ2-7; tentatively, D is TRBD2 (6 bases). This clonotype originated in a human donor in a cohort sampled during active COVID-19. In DNA, the CDR3 is TGTGCCAGCAGTGACCGGGTGGTGGGGGGCGAGCAGTACTTC. Translation: CASSDRVVGGEQYF.